Below are 8 T cell receptor beta chains sequenced from a single sample in a study of T cell repertoires in cytomegalovirus infection. Via MiXCR, TCRdb re-called the reads, giving one row per CDR3 protein. The table has a few hundred thousand distinct CDR3 sequences, about 35% seen once. Antigen specificity for these receptors is unknown. The source was cultured PBMCs, collected from culture after CMV antigen stimulation. The receptor source for this set is a human donor in good health (CMV status not recorded). Some clones in this sample may be carry-over from other donors' samples.

There are a few counts of this clonotype. The rearrangement joins TRBV7-6 to TRBJ2-7; D may match TRBD1 or TRBD2 (7 bases each). The CDR3 length is 14 residues. Germline V gives CDR1 SGHVS, CDR2 FNYEAQ. V was clipped by 5 bases and J by 3 bases, with 14 bases between them. The chain's CDR3 is CASSHSGGGYEQYF. The DNA for the CDR3 is TGTGCCAGCAGCCACTCAGGGGGGGGCTACGAGCAGTACTTC.

The chain joins TRBV3-1 to TRBJ2-3; 10 bases map to TRBD2. V shed 4 bases, J shed 6 bases, and the junction held 7 bases outside the gene matches. Germline V gene data show CDR1 as LGHDT and CDR2 as YNNKEL (reference sequence). The CDR3 extends over 15 amino acids. The CDR3 region has the DNA TGTGCCAGCAGCCGCGTAGCGGGAGGTCCCGATACGCAGTATTTT. This sequence encodes CASSRVAGGPDTQYF.

The sample holds a few counts of this clonotype. The chain is built from TRBV10-3 and TRBJ2-3; 12 nucleotides match TRBD2. With 0 bases clipped from V and 5 bases from J, the junction kept 9 bases outside the gene matches. The CDR3 runs 18 residues. Germline V gives CDR1 ENHRY, CDR2 SYGVKD. In nucleotides, the CDR3 is TGTGCCATCAGTGAGTCCCCTGGACTAGCGGGAACTGGAGATACGCAGTATTTT. Residues: CAISESPGLAGTGDTQYF.

This clonotype turned up a few times. J is TRBJ2-3 and V is TRBV7-2; possible D gene TRBD2, 6 bases. V was shortened by 2 bases and J by 0 bases, with 9 bases between the two germline ends. Germline-derived CDR1 and CDR2 are SGHTA and FQGNSA. The CDR3 has 15 amino acids. The CDR3 loop is CASSLIGGSTDTQYF. DNA of the CDR3: TGTGCCAGCAGCTTAATTGGAGGGAGCACAGATACGCAGTATTTT.

This clonotype was seen more than once but under ten times. The V and J genes are TRBV19 and TRBJ2-1; possible D gene TRBD2, 6 bases. Deletions cut 3 bases from V and 6 bases from J, with 18 bases between. CDR3 length: 16 residues. Germline V gene data show CDR1 as LNHDA and CDR2 as SQIVND (reference sequence). CDR3 loop: CASSIGAAAGGNEQFF. The CDR3 DNA sequence: TGTGCCAGTAGTATTGGGGCGGCAGCCGGGGGCAATGAGCAGTTCTTC.

This rearrangement joins TRBV4-1 to TRBJ1-6; D remains ambiguous. The CDR3 totals 15 residues. CDR1 MGHRA and CDR2 YSYEKL come from the germline V gene. V gave up 0 bases and J gave up 2 bases, with 5 bases separating them. CDR3 coding DNA: TGCGCCAGCAGCCAAGAGGGTCCCTATAATTCACCCCTCCACTTT. Translation gives CASSQEGPYNSPLHF.

In this sample, this clonotype turned up a few times. The chain couples TRBV12-5 to TRBJ1-4, with a weak D call TRBD1 (5 bases). Germline lookup yields CDR1 LGHNT and CDR2 FRNRAP. V lost 1 base, J lost 5 bases, and 14 bases lay in between. This CDR3 comprises 16 residues. The CDR3 DNA is TGTGCTAGTGGTTTGGGGGAAACAGGAAGCAATGAAAAACTGTTTTTT. Translated: CASGLGETGSNEKLFF.

The rearrangement uses TRBV20-1 and TRBJ2-2, with TRBD2 as a possible D gene (6 bases). Trimming removed 5 bases at V and 6 bases at J, with 16 bases between. This CDR3 is 14 amino acids long. Germline V lookup: CDR1 DFQATT, CDR2 SNEGSKA (reference sequence). Here the CDR3 DNA reads TGCAGTGCTTTAAGACGGGAGTCGGCCGGGGAGCTGTTTTTT. Its protein is CSALRRESAGELFF.